Sequencing of this TCR beta chain was carried out in a study of T-cell reconstitution after alpha-beta-depleted transplantation in children (dated by TCRdb to between 2015 and 2016). At the level of the whole study: Using TCR repertoire profiling, the study followed T-cell immune reconstitution in a quantitative way in children after TCRalphabeta/CD19-depleted allogeneic hematopoietic cell transplantation.

In the paper's terms, the time point label means: day 60 (about 2 months) after transplantation. This specimen's treatment or condition label, interpreted: allogeneic hematopoietic cell transplantation with graft depleted of TCRalphabeta T cells and CD19 B cells. Transplant recipients were children who received TCRalphabeta/CD19-depleted allogeneic hematopoietic cell grafts. What the study reported, not specific to this receptor: In some patients, high TCRbeta diversity at day 60 was attributed to recipient T cells and intrathymic progenitors that had survived conditioning. Hyperexpanded clone frequencies declined over subsequent months; after one year, T-cell counts and TCRbeta diversity were mostly attributed to newly produced T cells. The apparently early alphabetaT-cell count recovery about two months after transplant was reportedly dependent on only several hundred rapidly expanded clones derived from non-depleted graft cells.

This clonotype was seen ten or more times. Its antigen specificity is not known. Base qualities are not provided; no much larger clone lies one nucleotide away. V sheds 11 bases and J sheds 3 bases, leaving 17 bases between their ends. The CDR3 runs 14 residues from the cysteine to the phenylalanine. The retained sequence is limited to the CDR3, 42 bases, with the frame set at the first base. The germline V gene (reference sequence) yields SEHNR for CDR1 and FQNEAQ for CDR2. The library relied on PCR. These reads were obtained on an Illumina HiSeq 2500. Molecular barcoding was employed in the preparation of TCR libraries, with unique molecular identifiers being used to normalize TCRbeta repertoire quantification. TCRdb reran the public reads through fastp at Q25 and MiXCR, keeping productive beta chains. Identical CDR3 protein sequences are pooled into one entry, listed with their most common genes and DNA. Here the sample has over 45,000 distinct CDR3 sequences; more than 5% occur a single time. The biggest ten clones account for 30% to 35% of the sample.

The clonotype was recovered from a female patient between 2 and 15 years old who had a stem cell transplant for aplastic anemia, so the T cells may come from the graft donor. The sample in question was PBMCs, mostly from graft donor cells, obtained 60 days after TCRalphabeta/CD19-depleted stem cell transplant. The sequence joins TRBV7-9 to TRBJ2-1; the D assignment is uncertain and may be TRBD1 or TRBD2, with 7 bases supporting each. The bases read TGTGCCTCGAGCGGGGACAGAGACTACAATGAGCAGTTCTTC. This codes for CASSGDRDYNEQFF.